The text below deals with one TCR beta chain. Its antigen is still unknown. Sorted regulatory T cells were CD4-positive, CD25-high and CD127-low or negative. Germline assignment: CDR1 SGHNT and CDR2 YYREEE (reference sequence). V lost 2 bases, J lost 3 bases, and 7 bases lay in between. There are 13 residues in the CDR3. As processed by the authors: Treg pools: 55,000 to 70,000 distinct patient, over 80,000 donor TCRbeta sequences. Using immunoSEQ multiplex PCR, the repertoire was profiled, and TCRdb retains in-frame clones only, with some absent. That table gives V, J and clone size, and the DNA gave D and trimming. The table records about 21,000 clones, 85% to 95% of them present only once. This sample is part of a study of B cell selection in AIRE deficiency. Whole-study findings and limits: Patient Tconv and Treg cells showed healthy-like TCRBV usage, CDR3 length, diversity. Shared Treg sequences had shorter CDR3s, biased toward rearrangements with few non-templated insertions.

The clonotype originates from a human donor with AIRE deficiency. The material sequenced was Tregs sorted from PBMCs. The V gene is TRBV5-4, the J gene TRBJ2-3; the D is unclear. The CDR3 loop is CASSFPGTDTQYF. As DNA, the CDR3 is TGTGCCAGCAGCTTTCCCGGAACAGATACGCAGTATTTT.